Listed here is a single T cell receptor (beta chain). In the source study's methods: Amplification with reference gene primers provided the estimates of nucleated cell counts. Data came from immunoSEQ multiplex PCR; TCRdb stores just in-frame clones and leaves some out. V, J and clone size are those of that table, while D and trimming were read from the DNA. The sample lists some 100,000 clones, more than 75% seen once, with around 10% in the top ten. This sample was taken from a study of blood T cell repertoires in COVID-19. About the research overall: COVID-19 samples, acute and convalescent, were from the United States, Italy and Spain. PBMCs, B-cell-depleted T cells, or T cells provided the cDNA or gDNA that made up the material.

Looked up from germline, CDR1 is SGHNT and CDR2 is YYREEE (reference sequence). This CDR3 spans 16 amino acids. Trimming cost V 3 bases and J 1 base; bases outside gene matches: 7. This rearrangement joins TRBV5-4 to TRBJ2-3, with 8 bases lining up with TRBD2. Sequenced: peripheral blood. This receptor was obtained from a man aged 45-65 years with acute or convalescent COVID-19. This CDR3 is CASSSKILAGTDTQYF. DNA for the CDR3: TGTGCCAGCAGCTCTAAAATACTAGCGGGCACAGATACGCAGTATTTT.